This T cell receptor (beta chain) was retrieved from a study of T cells after posttransplantation cyclophosphamide. CDR1 LGHNA and CDR2 YNFKEQ come from the germline V gene. Trimming removed 2 bases from V and 3 bases from J; junction bases left unmatched: 9. The CDR3 totals 17 residues. The protocol was immunoSEQ multiplex PCR, while the TCRdb copy is restricted to in-frame clones and leaves out a portion. Observed in the sample are 20,000 to 30,000 clones, none of them singletons. Many counts were recorded for this clone. Sequenced material: PBMCs. The receptor was derived from a woman in her 50s in good health, CMV-negative, and a related stem cell transplant donor. The chain carries TRBV4-2 and TRBJ2-7, with 11 bases identical to TRBD2. The CDR3 reads CASSQLAGGPPFYEQYF. As DNA, the CDR3 is TGTGCCAGCAGCCAACTAGCGGGGGGACCGCCGTTCTACGAGCAGTACTTC.